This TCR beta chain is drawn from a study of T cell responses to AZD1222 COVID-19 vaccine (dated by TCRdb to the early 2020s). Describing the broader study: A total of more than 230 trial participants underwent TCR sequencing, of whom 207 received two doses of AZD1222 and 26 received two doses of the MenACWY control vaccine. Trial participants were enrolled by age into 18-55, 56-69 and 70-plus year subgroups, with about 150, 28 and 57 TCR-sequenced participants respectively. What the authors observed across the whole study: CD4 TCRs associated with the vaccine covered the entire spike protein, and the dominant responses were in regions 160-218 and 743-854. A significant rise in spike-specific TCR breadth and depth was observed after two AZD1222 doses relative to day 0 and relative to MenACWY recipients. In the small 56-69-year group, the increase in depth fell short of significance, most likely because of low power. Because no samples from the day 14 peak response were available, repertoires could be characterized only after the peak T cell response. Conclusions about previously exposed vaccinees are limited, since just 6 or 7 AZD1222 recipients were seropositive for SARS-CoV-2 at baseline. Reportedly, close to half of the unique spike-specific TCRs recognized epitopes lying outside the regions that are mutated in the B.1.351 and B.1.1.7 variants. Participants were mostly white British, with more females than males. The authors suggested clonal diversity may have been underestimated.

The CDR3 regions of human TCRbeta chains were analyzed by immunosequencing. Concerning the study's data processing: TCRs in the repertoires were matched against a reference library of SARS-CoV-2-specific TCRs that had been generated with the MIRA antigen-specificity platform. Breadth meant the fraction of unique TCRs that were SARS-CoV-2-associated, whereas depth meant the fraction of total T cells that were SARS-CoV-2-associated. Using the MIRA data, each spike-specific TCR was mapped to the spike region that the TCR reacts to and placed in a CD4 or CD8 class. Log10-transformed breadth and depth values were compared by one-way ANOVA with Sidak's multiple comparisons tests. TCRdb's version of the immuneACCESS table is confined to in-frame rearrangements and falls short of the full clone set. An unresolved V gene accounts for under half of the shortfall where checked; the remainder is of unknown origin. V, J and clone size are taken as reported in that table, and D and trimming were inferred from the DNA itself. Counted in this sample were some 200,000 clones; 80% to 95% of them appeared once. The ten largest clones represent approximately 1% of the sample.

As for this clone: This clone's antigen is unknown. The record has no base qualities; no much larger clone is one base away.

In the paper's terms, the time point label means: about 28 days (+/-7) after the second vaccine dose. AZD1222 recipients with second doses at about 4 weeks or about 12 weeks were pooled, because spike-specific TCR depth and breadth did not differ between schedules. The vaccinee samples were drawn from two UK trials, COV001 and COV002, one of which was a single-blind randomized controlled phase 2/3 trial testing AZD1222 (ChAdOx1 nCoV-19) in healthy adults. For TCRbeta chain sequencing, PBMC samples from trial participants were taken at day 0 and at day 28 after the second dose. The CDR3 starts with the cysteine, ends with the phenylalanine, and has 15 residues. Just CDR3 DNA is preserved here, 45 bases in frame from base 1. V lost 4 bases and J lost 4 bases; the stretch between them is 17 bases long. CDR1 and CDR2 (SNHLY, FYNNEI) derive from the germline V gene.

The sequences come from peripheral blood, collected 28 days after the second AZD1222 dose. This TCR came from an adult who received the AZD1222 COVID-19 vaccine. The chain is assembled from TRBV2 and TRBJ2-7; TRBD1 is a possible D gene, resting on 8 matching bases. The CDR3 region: CASSGGGDRRYEQYF. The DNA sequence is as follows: TGTGCCAGCAGTGGTGGGGGGGACAGGAGGTACGAGCAGTACTTC.